This record looks at one T cell receptor beta chain sequence and its context. This sample was taken from a study of metastatic and nonmetastatic thyroid tumors. Thyroid surgery was preceded by no treatment in any patient. This CDR3 has 14 amino acids. Germline V CDR1 and CDR2: LNHDA, SQIVND (reference sequence). Trimming cost V 1 base and J 5 bases, with 9 bases left between them. As processed by the authors: Researchers built a distant-metastasis classifier for papillary thyroid cancer that drew on CDR3 differences across clinicopathological groups. Via MiXCR, TCRdb re-called the PCR reads. What appears here as the V and J calls and clone size reflects TCRdb's work, not the paper's. Of tens of thousands of clones in the sample, 23% were seen once.

The receptor's source is a male donor with papillary thyroid cancer or a benign thyroid nodule (not recorded which). Some clones in this sample may be carry-over from other donors' samples. This chain connects TRBV19 to TRBJ1-5, with D perhaps TRBD1 (5 bases). The sequenced sample consisted of blood. This CDR3 reads CASSIVGTHQPQHF. CDR3 in DNA: TGTGCCAGTAGTATAGTAGGGACCCATCAGCCCCAGCATTTT.